This passage covers 27 T cell receptor beta chains from one sample sequenced in a study of T cell responses to AZD1222 COVID-19 vaccine. TCRdb's copy holds only in-frame clones and misses some; the assay was immunoSEQ multiplex PCR. The sample lists about 120,000 clones; 85% to 90% were seen once. The sample was peripheral blood, taken 28 days after the second AZD1222 dose. Receptors were obtained from an adult who received the AZD1222 COVID-19 vaccine.

Comments on this clone: Different DNA sequences within this sample yield the same CDR3. V gene TRBV3-1 (or the pseudogene TRBV3-2) combines with J gene TRBJ2-5; D is undetermined. In germline, CDR1 is LGHDT, CDR2 YNNKEL (reference sequence). V was clipped by 0 bases and J by 7 bases, with 0 bases between them. CDR3 length: 10 amino acids. For the CDR3, the DNA is TGTGCCAGCAGCCAAGAGACCCAGTACTTC. Translating gives CASSQETQYF.

The V and J genes are TRBV10-2 and TRBJ2-1, with D possibly TRBD1 on 6 matching bases. CDR1 is WSHSY and CDR2 is SAAADI in the germline V gene. CDR3 length equals 15 residues. V lost 6 bases to trimming and J lost 2 bases, with 14 bases between them. CDR3 region: CASSPGRGTYNEQFF. CDR3 bases: TGCGCCAGCAGCCCAGGAAGGGGGACCTACAATGAGCAGTTCTTC.

The chain joins TRBV27 to TRBJ2-7, with D possibly matching TRBD1 (6 bases). The CDR3 consists of 13 residues. Germline V CDR1 and CDR2: MNHEY, SMNVEV (reference sequence). The V end lost 4 bases, the J end lost 4 bases, and 11 bases lay between the germline ends. The CDR3 loop is CASSSGTKYEQYF. CDR3 nucleotides: TGTGCCAGCAGTTCCGGGACAAAATACGAGCAGTACTTC.

The chain has TRBV6-6 and TRBJ1-2; TRBD1 matches 9 bases. J lost 7 bases, V lost 0 bases, and 6 bases had no gene match. Germline CDR1 and CDR2: MNHNY and SVGAGI (reference sequence). CDR3 length equals 15 residues. CDR3 in DNA: TGTGCCAGCAGTTACTCGTGGGACAGGGCCTTTGGCTACACCTTC. This sequence encodes CASSYSWDRAFGYTF.

V and J are TRBV10-3 and TRBJ2-3, with 9 positions matching TRBD1. The CDR3 consists of 13 residues. The V segment lost 10 bases and the J segment 4 bases; nucleotides outside the gene matches: 6. Germline loops: CDR1 ENHRY, CDR2 SYGVKD. CDR3 region: CATAGTGSDTQYF. CDR3 bases: TGTGCCACCGCCGGGACAGGGTCAGATACGCAGTATTTT.

This chain connects TRBV15 to TRBJ1-2, with D possibly matching TRBD1 (5 bases). Germline V gene data show CDR1 as LNHNV and CDR2 as YYDKDF (reference sequence). V gave up 0 bases and J gave up 7 bases, with 15 bases separating them. The CDR3 loop spans 15 amino acids. The chain's CDR3 is CATSRDIAGAAGYTF. Here the CDR3 DNA reads TGTGCCACCAGCAGAGATATAGCCGGGGCGGCTGGCTACACCTTC.

The CDR3 bases are TGTGCCAGCAGTGAGGGGGGCTGGAACGAGCAGTACTTC. It encodes CASSEGGWNEQYF. The chain uses TRBV2 and TRBJ2-7, with D perhaps TRBD1 or TRBD2 (6 bases each). V gave up 3 bases and J gave up 5 bases, with 11 bases separating them. Germline V gene sequence: CDR1 SNHLY, CDR2 FYNNEI. The CDR3 length is 13 residues. Looking up the rest from reference TRBV2 and TRBJ2-7 gives the full variable domain: EPEVTQTPSHQVTQMGQEVILRCVPISNHLYFYWYRQILGQKVEFLVSFYNNEISEKSEIFDDQFSVERPDGSNFTLKIRSTKLEDSAMYFCASSEGGWNEQYFGPGTRLTVT.

This clone appeared a single time. This chain connects TRBV4-1 to TRBJ1-5, with 8 bases matching TRBD1. The CDR3 spans 15 residues. Germline V CDR1 and CDR2: MGHRA, YSYEKL. V trimming: 6 bases; J trimming: 3 bases; junction bases outside the gene matches: 7. CDR3 sequence reads: CASSHNRGDNQPQHF. As DNA, the CDR3 is TGCGCCAGCAGTCATAACAGGGGGGACAATCAGCCCCAGCATTTT.

The V call is TRBV30, the J call TRBJ2-7; either TRBD1 or TRBD2 may fit D (5 bases each). Trimming left V 0 bases short and J 7 bases short, with 16 bases between. The V gene's germline CDR1 is GTSNPN and CDR2 SVGIG (reference sequence). The CDR3 sequence is 14 residues long. The CDR3 region is CAWSVPPGQEEQYF. The DNA for the CDR3 is TGTGCCTGGAGTGTGCCCCCGGGGCAGGAAGAGCAGTACTTC.

This clone was observed once. The V gene is TRBV2, the J gene TRBJ1-1, with D hard to call. With 5 bases removed from V and 0 bases from J, the gap between germline ends came to 7 bases. This CDR3 has 13 amino acids. The germline gives CDR1 SNHLY, CDR2 FYNNEI. The CDR3 DNA is TGTGCCAGCAGTACTGATTTGAACACTGAAGCTTTCTTT. Amino acids: CASSTDLNTEAFF.

This clone was observed once. The chain's CDR3 is CAWSTGTGTWGKLFF. The CDR3 region has the DNA TGTGCCTGGAGCACCGGGACAGGGACTTGGGGAAAACTGTTTTTT. This chain joins TRBV30 and TRBJ1-4; TRBD1 agrees at 9 bases. Germline CDR1 GTSNPN, CDR2 SVGIG (reference sequence). This CDR3 comprises 15 residues. J lost 10 bases, V lost 3 bases, and 12 bases had no gene match.

V and J are TRBV4-1 and TRBJ1-1; no firm D call. Per germline, CDR1 MGHRA and CDR2 YSYEKL. Trimming shortened V by 1 base and J by 1 base, and 10 bases separated the two germline ends. The CDR3 sequence is 15 residues long. This chain's CDR3 is CASSQGVGRNTEAFF. The CDR3 DNA follows: TGCGCCAGCAGCCAAGGGGTGGGGAGGAACACTGAAGCTTTCTTT.

This sequence joins TRBV19 and TRBJ1-1; 8 bases are a match to TRBD1. In germline, CDR1 is LNHDA, CDR2 SQIVND (reference sequence). After removal of 6 bases from V and 1 base from J, the junction contained 10 bases not matched to a gene. The CDR3 runs to 16 residues. Written as DNA, the CDR3 is TGTGCCAGTAGCACTGTGGACAGGGTAAAGAACACTGAAGCTTTCTTT. This codes for CASSTVDRVKNTEAFF.

The rearrangement uses TRBV19 and TRBJ1-2, with 7 nucleotides matching TRBD1. Unmatched junction bases numbered 7, after V lost 7 bases and J lost 2 bases. Looked up from germline, CDR1 is LNHDA and CDR2 is SQIVND (reference sequence). This CDR3 contains 14 residues. CDR3 region: CASTEGQLNYGYTF. CDR3 in DNA: TGTGCCAGTACCGAGGGACAGCTAAACTATGGCTACACCTTC.

The chain joins TRBV14 to TRBJ1-2; possibly TRBD1 for D (5 bases). This CDR3 spans 13 amino acids. The germline V and J ends were trimmed by 1 base and 3 bases, with 6 bases remaining between them. The V gene's germline CDR1 is SGHDN and CDR2 FVKESK. CDR3 DNA: TGTGCCAGCAGCCAAGGACAGCACTATGGCTACACCTTC. Protein: CASSQGQHYGYTF.

This sequence joins TRBV5-5 and TRBJ2-3; TRBD2 agrees at 12 bases. Germline CDR1 and CDR2: SGHKS and YYEKEE (reference sequence). The CDR3 sequence is 18 residues long. V shed 1 base, J shed 0 bases, and the junction held 6 bases outside the gene matches. CDR3 sequence: CASSLQLAGGPSTDTQYF. CDR3 sequence (DNA): TGTGCCAGCAGCTTGCAACTAGCGGGGGGTCCTAGCACAGATACGCAGTATTTT.

The rearrangement uses TRBV12-5 and TRBJ1-5; D unresolved. The germline CDR1 and CDR2 sequences are LGHNT and FRNRAP. V lost 1 base to trimming and J lost 9 bases, with 10 bases between them. The CDR3 contains 13 residues. CDR3 sequence: CASGLAPQSPQHF. The DNA for the CDR3 is TGTGCTAGTGGTTTGGCCCCCCAATCGCCCCAGCATTTT. Looking up the rest from reference TRBV12-5 and TRBJ1-5 gives the full variable domain: DARVTQTPRHKVTEMGQEVTMRCQPILGHNTVFWYRQTMMQGLELLAYFRNRAPLDDSGMPKDRFSAEMPDATLATLKIQPSEPRDSAVYFCASGLAPQSPQHFGDGTRLSIL.

The genes are TRBV10-3 and TRBJ2-7; tentatively, D is TRBD1 or TRBD2 (5 bases each). The CDR3 runs to 15 residues. Germline-derived CDR1 and CDR2 are ENHRY and SYGVKD. Trimming left V 3 bases short and J 4 bases short, with 16 bases between. The CDR3 DNA follows: TGTGCCATCAGTGACTCGGGGCCGGGCACGTACGAGCAGTACTTC. It is translated as CAISDSGPGTYEQYF.

V gene TRBV7-6 combines with J gene TRBJ2-3; D not resolved. CDR1 and CDR2 from the germline V gene are SGHVS and FNYEAQ. The CDR3 contains 13 residues. Trimming removed 0 bases from V and 4 bases from J, with 5 bases in between. The CDR3 nucleotides are TGTGCCAGCAGCTTAGCGTTGCCAGATACGCAGTATTTT. Translation: CASSLALPDTQYF.

The chain has TRBV6-5 and TRBJ2-1, with D possibly being TRBD1 or TRBD2 (5 bases each). Germline values: CDR1 MNHEY, CDR2 SVGAGI. V lost 7 bases, J lost 6 bases, and 16 bases lay in between. CDR3 length: 14 amino acids. The DNA for the CDR3 is TGTGCCAGCACCGAACCGGGACCCCGCAATGAGCAGTTCTTC. It yields the protein CASTEPGPRNEQFF.

The rearrangement uses TRBV4-3 and TRBJ1-1; weak D call: TRBD1 (6 bases). Trimming cost V 3 bases and J 5 bases, with 7 bases left between them. Per the germline V gene, CDR1 is LGHNA and CDR2 is YSLEER. CDR3 length: 12 residues. The CDR3 region has the DNA TGCGCCAGCAGCCATCAGGGGACTGAAGCTTTCTTT. Its protein product is CASSHQGTEAFF.

The chain joins TRBV29-1 to TRBJ2-7, with 9 bases fitting TRBD2. The CDR3 spans 13 residues. CDR1 is SQVTM and CDR2 is ANQGSEA in the germline V gene. J gave up 6 bases and V 4 bases, and 7 bases lay outside the gene matches. This CDR3 is CSVAARGGLEQYF. The CDR3 bases are TGCAGCGTTGCGGCGCGGGGGGGGCTCGAGCAGTACTTC.

The chain employs TRBV30 and TRBJ1-4, with D possibly TRBD1 on 6 matching bases. With 1 base removed from V and 7 bases from J, the gap between germline ends came to 16 bases. The CDR3 is made up of 15 amino acids. CDR1 GTSNPN and CDR2 SVGIG come from the germline V gene (reference sequence). CDR3: CAWSAPTGSFEKLFF. CDR3 in DNA: TGTGCCTGGAGTGCCCCCACAGGGTCGTTTGAAAAACTGTTTTTT.

This sequence joins TRBV9 and TRBJ2-7; 8 bases are shared with TRBD1. Trimming removed 0 bases from V and 4 bases from J; junction bases left unmatched: 6. Germline values: CDR1 SGDLS, CDR2 YYNGEE. This CDR3 comprises 15 residues. In DNA, the CDR3 is TGTGCCAGCAGCGTAGGGCAGGGGGCGCGATACGAGCAGTACTTC. Protein product: CASSVGQGARYEQYF.

The rearrangement joins TRBV6-5 to TRBJ2-3, with a weak D call TRBD2 (6 bases). Deletions cut 7 bases from V and 1 base from J, with 6 bases between. This CDR3 is 12 amino acids long. Germline-derived CDR1 and CDR2 are MNHEY and SVGAGI. The CDR3 is CASKRGTDTQYF. The CDR3 DNA is TGTGCCAGCAAGCGGGGCACAGATACGCAGTATTTT.

The gene calls are TRBV10-3 and TRBJ1-2, with 8 bases matching TRBD1. V shed 2 bases and J 5 bases; nucleotides not matched to a gene: 1. This CDR3 contains 13 residues. Germline assignment: CDR1 ENHRY and CDR2 SYGVKD. CDR3 protein: CAISEDRGYGYTF. Written as DNA, the CDR3 is TGTGCCATCAGTGAGGACAGGGGATATGGCTACACCTTC.

In this sample, this clone turned up a few times. The chain combines TRBV30 with TRBJ2-3; possibly TRBD1 for D (5 bases). Germline-derived CDR1 and CDR2 are GTSNPN and SVGIG (reference sequence). The germline V and J ends were trimmed by 2 bases and 3 bases, with 9 bases remaining between them. The CDR3 is made up of 13 amino acids. CDR3 in amino acids: CAWSTTETDTQYF. CDR3 nucleotides: TGTGCCTGGAGTACGACAGAAACAGATACGCAGTATTTT.